The 23 T cell receptor beta chains reported below all come from one sample, sequenced in a study of identical twins. Using its own MiXCR run on the 5' RACE reads, TCRdb lists one record per CDR3 protein. The sample includes under 250,000 distinct CDR3 sequences, over 9.5% seen only once; the top ten take 3.5% to 4.5%. These sequences were also reported in another study, on yellow fever vaccine responses in identical twins.

What was sequenced was memory (CD45RO+) T cells sorted from blood. Receptor source: a woman under 30 in good health.

Many counts were recorded for this clonotype. The genes are TRBV29-1 and TRBJ2-1; the match to TRBD2 covers 8 bases. After removal of 6 bases from V and 4 bases from J, the junction contained 2 bases not matched to a gene. The CDR3 loop spans 12 amino acids. Germline CDR1 is SQVTM and CDR2 is ANQGSEA. The CDR3 sequence: CSVGGGYNEQFF. In DNA, the CDR3 is TGCAGCGTCGGGGGGGGGTACAATGAGCAGTTCTTC.

This clonotype was counted many times. The chain uses TRBV12-3 or TRBV12-4 and TRBJ1-1; TRBD1 is a possible D gene (6 bases). Trimming left V 4 bases short and J 8 bases short, with 17 bases between. The CDR3 has 14 amino acids. CDR3 DNA: TGTGCCAGCAGTTCATTAACAGGGTACCTCGAAGCTTTCTTT. Its translation: CASSSLTGYLEAFF.

V and J are TRBV18 and TRBJ2-2; weak D call: TRBD2 (6 bases). Trimming removed 4 bases at V and 3 bases at J, with 9 bases between. Germline loops: CDR1 KGHSH, CDR2 LQKENI. There are 14 residues in the CDR3. CDR3 bases: TGTGCCAGCTCACGGGTAGCGGACACCGGGGAGCTGTTTTTT. This codes for CASSRVADTGELFF.

The chain recombines TRBV7-2 with TRBJ1-2, with 10 bases fitting TRBD1. CDR1 and CDR2 (germline): SGHTA, FQGNSA. The V gene end was trimmed by 4 bases and the J gene end by 5 bases; junction bases not matched to a gene: 13. CDR3 length equals 17 residues. The CDR3 nucleotides read TGTGCCAGCAGCTCCCGGGACAGGGGAATCCGGGAATATGGCTACACCTTC. Translating gives CASSSRDRGIREYGYTF.

This clonotype has just a few counts. The gene calls are TRBV2 and TRBJ2-7; 11 bases agree with TRBD2. Per the germline V gene, CDR1 is SNHLY and CDR2 is FYNNEI. The CDR3 totals 14 residues. J lost 10 bases, V lost 9 bases, and 14 bases had no gene match. The CDR3 reads CASHTPGLAANQYF. CDR3 in DNA: TGTGCCAGTCATACTCCGGGACTAGCGGCGAATCAGTACTTC. The complete variable domain, with remaining parts taken from reference TRBV2 and TRBJ2-7, reads EPEVTQTPSHQVTQMGQEVILRCVPISNHLYFYWYRQILGQKVEFLVSFYNNEISEKSEIFDDQFSVERPDGSNFTLKIRSTKLEDSAMYFCASHTPGLAANQYFGPGTRLTVT.

This clonotype occurred many times. The chain uses TRBV7-9 and TRBJ1-4; D is unresolved. CDR1 is SEHNR, CDR2 FQNEAQ, per germline (reference sequence). The germline V and J ends were trimmed by 5 bases and 7 bases, with 8 bases remaining between them. There are 12 residues in the CDR3. The CDR3 reads CASSDYTEKLFF. The CDR3 DNA is TGTGCCAGCAGCGACTATACTGAAAAACTGTTTTTT. The whole variable domain, filled in from reference TRBV7-9 and TRBJ1-4, reads DTGVSQNPRHKITKRGQNVTFRCDPISEHNRLYWYRQTLGQGPEFLTYFQNEAQLEKSRLLSDRFSAERPKGSFSTLEIQRTEQGDSAMYLCASSDYTEKLFFGSGTQLSVL.

This clonotype has at least ten counts. This rearrangement joins TRBV9 to TRBJ1-6, with no clear D. The V gene lost 3 bases and the J gene lost 0 bases, with 10 bases spanning the gap. Looked up from germline, CDR1 is SGDLS and CDR2 is YYNGEE. CDR3 length: 16 residues. The DNA for the CDR3 is TGTGCCAGCAGCGCACTAGGGAGCTCCTATAATTCACCCCTCCACTTT. It yields the protein CASSALGSSYNSPLHF.

This sequence joins TRBV7-9 and TRBJ1-1; D uncertain. Germline CDR1 and CDR2: SEHNR and FQNEAQ (reference sequence). Trimming removed 1 base at V and 1 base at J, with 10 bases between. CDR3 length equals 15 residues. In nucleotides, the CDR3 is TGTGCCAGCAGCTTAGGGAATGCCAAGAACACTGAAGCTTTCTTT. Amino acids: CASSLGNAKNTEAFF.

There are a few counts of this clonotype. The chain employs TRBV7-2 and TRBJ1-5; 9 bases are a match to TRBD1. The CDR3 totals 15 residues. V dropped 0 bases and J dropped 9; count of bases not matched to a gene: 6. Germline loops: CDR1 SGHTA, CDR2 FQGNSA. The CDR3: CASSLALGQGSPQHF. CDR3 nucleotide sequence: TGTGCCAGCAGCTTAGCGCTGGGACAGGGTTCGCCCCAGCATTTT.

This clonotype was recorded at least ten times. The chain carries TRBV24-1 and TRBJ2-1, with TRBD1 identical over 9 bases. CDR1 and CDR2 (germline): KGHDR, SFDVKD. This CDR3 spans 13 amino acids. V lost 5 bases to trimming and J lost 7 bases; unmatched junction nucleotides: 2. The CDR3 sequence is CATSGDRVNEQFF. CDR3 nucleotide sequence: TGTGCCACCAGTGGGGACAGGGTGAATGAGCAGTTCTTC.

The sample holds one count of this clonotype. This chain uses TRBV7-3 with TRBJ2-7; D is possibly TRBD1 or TRBD2 (6 bases each). CDR3 length: 14 residues. Germline loops: CDR1 SGHTA, CDR2 FQGTGA. Trimming removed 0 bases from V and 2 bases from J, with 8 bases in between. The CDR3 loop is CASSLTEGAYEQYF. The CDR3 nucleotides are TGTGCCAGCAGCTTAACGGAGGGGGCCTACGAGCAGTACTTC.

V usage is TRBV5-6 and J usage is TRBJ2-1; 7 bases line up with TRBD1. This CDR3 comprises 16 residues. The junction had 12 bases not matched to a gene; V was cut back by 4 bases and J by 5 bases. The germline CDR1 and CDR2 sequences are SGHDT and YYEEEE. As DNA, the CDR3 is TGTGCCAGCAGCATAAACAGGGGCTACTCAAACAATGAGCAGTTCTTC. As protein: CASSINRGYSNNEQFF.

The chain carries TRBV6-4 and TRBJ2-1; 11 bases match TRBD1. V gave up 3 bases and J gave up 6 bases; unmatched junction bases: 4. This CDR3 has 15 residues. CDR1 is MRHNA and CDR2 is SNTAGT in the germline V gene. CDR3 protein: CASSDTGQGVNEQFF. The CDR3 DNA reads as TGTGCCAGCAGTGATACGGGACAGGGGGTCAATGAGCAGTTCTTC.

This clonotype was found many times. This sequence joins TRBV3-1 and TRBJ1-2; 12 bases are a match to TRBD1. V was clipped by 1 base and J by 8 bases; unmatched bases: 2. This CDR3 contains 14 residues. Germline CDR1 is LGHDT and CDR2 is YNNKEL (reference sequence). This chain's CDR3 is CASSQGDRGRGYTF. CDR3 nucleotides: TGTGCCAGCAGCCAAGGGGACAGGGGGCGAGGCTACACCTTC.

V gene TRBV20-1 combines with J gene TRBJ2-3; TRBD2 is a possible D gene (5 bases). The CDR3 sequence is 17 residues long. The V gene's germline CDR1 is DFQATT and CDR2 SNEGSKA (reference sequence). V lost 3 bases, J lost 0 bases, and 19 bases lay in between. CDR3 residues: CSASPLQLGTSTDTQYF. CDR3 sequence (DNA): TGCAGTGCTAGCCCCCTGCAACTAGGAACTAGCACAGATACGCAGTATTTT.

This clonotype was detected only a few times. The V gene is TRBV9, the J gene TRBJ1-2, with 8 bases matching TRBD1. The germline V gene encodes CDR1 SGDLS and CDR2 YYNGEE. CDR3 size: 14 residues. Trimming at V came to 4 bases and at J to 7 bases, leaving 9 bases not matched to a gene. The CDR3 loop is CASSLLGQVGGYTF. CDR3 nucleotides: TGTGCCAGCAGCCTCTTGGGACAGGTTGGTGGCTACACCTTC.

This clonotype has more than one count but fewer than ten. The chain links TRBV9 to TRBJ2-7; TRBD2 matches 8 bases. The germline CDR1 and CDR2 sequences are SGDLS and YYNGEE. The CDR3 runs 14 residues. V shed 3 bases and J 1 base; nucleotides not matched to a gene: 3. The CDR3 sequence: CASSAGLASYEQYF. For the CDR3, the DNA is TGTGCCAGCAGCGCAGGACTAGCTTCCTACGAGCAGTACTTC.

The chain carries TRBV11-2 and TRBJ2-6; tentatively, D is TRBD1 (5 bases). CDR1 SGHAT and CDR2 FQNNGV come from the germline V gene. The germline V and J ends were trimmed by 4 bases and 13 bases, with 11 bases remaining between them. This CDR3 region has 12 residues. The DNA for the CDR3 is TGTGCCAGCAGCTCCGCAGGGTTGGTCCTGACTTTC. Protein sequence: CASSSAGLVLTF.

This clonotype was found a few times. The chain couples TRBV7-8 to TRBJ2-7, with 8 bases lining up with TRBD1. Per the germline V gene, CDR1 is SGHVS and CDR2 is FQNEAQ. J gave up 7 bases and V 6 bases, and 11 bases lay outside the gene matches. The CDR3 length is 14 residues. This CDR3 is CASRETGVRGEQYF. The CDR3 DNA sequence: TGTGCCAGCAGGGAGACAGGGGTCCGGGGTGAGCAGTACTTC.

This clonotype turned up a few times. In DNA form, the CDR3 reads TGTGCCATCAGTGAGTCGAAAGGGGGCGTCGGCACTGAAGCTTTCTTT. It yields the protein CAISESKGGVGTEAFF. The V gene is TRBV10-3, the J gene TRBJ1-1; 7 nucleotides align to TRBD1. The V segment lost 0 bases and the J segment 4 bases; nucleotides outside the gene matches: 8. Germline assignment: CDR1 ENHRY and CDR2 SYGVKD. The CDR3 totals 16 residues.

The gene calls are TRBV9 and TRBJ2-5; 11 nucleotides agree with TRBD2. Losses at the gene ends were 4 bases for V and 4 bases for J; bases not matched to a gene: 6. Per the germline V gene, CDR1 is SGDLS and CDR2 is YYNGEE. CDR3 length: 15 residues. In DNA form, the CDR3 reads TGTGCCAGCAGCCTTAGCGGGGGGGGTTCAGAGACCCAGTACTTC. Its translation is CASSLSGGGSETQYF.

As to this clonotype: With a much larger clone just one base away, this may be a read error. V and J are TRBV27 and TRBJ2-7; D is unresolved. V lost 4 bases and J 2 bases, leaving 15 bases between the germline ends. Germline lookup yields CDR1 MNHEY and CDR2 SMNVEV (reference sequence). The CDR3 spans 15 residues. The CDR3 region is CASSSRRLATYEQYF. The CDR3 coding sequence is TGTGCCAGCAGTTCCCGGCGGCTTGCCACCTACGAGCAGTACTTC.

A few counts support this clonotype. J is TRBJ2-5 and V is TRBV11-2; 15 positions match TRBD2. This CDR3 contains 16 residues. Germline CDR1 SGHAT, CDR2 FQNNGV. Unmatched junction bases numbered 3, after V lost 4 bases and J lost 3 bases. The CDR3 region is CASSSRTSGGEETQYF. The CDR3 DNA is TGTGCCAGCAGCTCTCGGACTAGCGGGGGGGAAGAGACCCAGTACTTC.